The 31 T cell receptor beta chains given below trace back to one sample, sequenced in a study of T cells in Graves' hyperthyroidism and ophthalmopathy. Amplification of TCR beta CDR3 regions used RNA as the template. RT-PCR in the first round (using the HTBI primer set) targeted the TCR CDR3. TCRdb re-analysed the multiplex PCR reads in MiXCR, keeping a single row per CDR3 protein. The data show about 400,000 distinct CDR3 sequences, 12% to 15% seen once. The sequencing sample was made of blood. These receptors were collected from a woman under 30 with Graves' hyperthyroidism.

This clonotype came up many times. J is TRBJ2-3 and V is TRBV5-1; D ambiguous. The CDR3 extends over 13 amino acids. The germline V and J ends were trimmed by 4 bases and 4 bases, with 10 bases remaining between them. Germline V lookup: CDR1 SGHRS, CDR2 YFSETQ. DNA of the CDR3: TGCGCCAGCAGCGGTACAGATTCAGATACGCAGTATTTT. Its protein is CASSGTDSDTQYF. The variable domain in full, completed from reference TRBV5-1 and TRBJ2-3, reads KAGVTQTPRYLIKTRGQQVTLSCSPISGHRSVSWYQQTPGQGLQFLFEYFSETQRNKGNFPGRFSGRQFSNSRSEMNVSTLELGDSALYLCASSGTDSDTQYFGPGTRLTVL.

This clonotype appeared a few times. This chain's CDR3 is CASSPQTGDEYGYTF. As DNA, the CDR3 is TGTGCCAGCAGCCCACAGACAGGGGACGAGTATGGCTACACCTTC. The chain is built from TRBV4-2 and TRBJ1-2; 8 bases line up with TRBD1. After removal of 4 bases from V and 5 bases from J, the junction contained 9 bases not matched to a gene. The CDR3 has 15 amino acids. Germline CDR1 reads LGHNA; CDR2 reads YNFKEQ.

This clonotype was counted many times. DNA for the CDR3: TGTGCCAGCAGTTTAGGTCTAGAGGGGAGGGGATCATACAATGAGCAGTTCTTC. It is translated as CASSLGLEGRGSYNEQFF. The chain joins TRBV27 to TRBJ2-1; 7 nucleotides match TRBD2. The CDR3 spans 18 residues. V was clipped by 2 bases and J by 4 bases; unmatched bases: 14. The germline gives CDR1 MNHEY, CDR2 SMNVEV (reference sequence).

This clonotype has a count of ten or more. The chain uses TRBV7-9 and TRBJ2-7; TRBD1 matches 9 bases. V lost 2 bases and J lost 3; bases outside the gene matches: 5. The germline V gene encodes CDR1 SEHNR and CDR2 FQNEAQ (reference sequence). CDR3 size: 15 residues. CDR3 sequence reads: CASSLTTGGSYEQYF. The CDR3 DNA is TGTGCCAGCAGCTTAACGACAGGGGGGAGCTACGAGCAGTACTTC.

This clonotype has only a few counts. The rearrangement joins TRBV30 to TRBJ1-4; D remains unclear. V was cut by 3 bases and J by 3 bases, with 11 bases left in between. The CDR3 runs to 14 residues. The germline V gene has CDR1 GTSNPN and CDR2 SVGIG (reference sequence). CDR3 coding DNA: TGTGCCTGGAGACAGCGTTCGTCTAATGAAAAACTGTTTTTT. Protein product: CAWRQRSSNEKLFF. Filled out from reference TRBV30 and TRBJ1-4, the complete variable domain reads SQTIHQWPATLVQPVGSPLSLECTVEGTSNPNLYWYRQAAGRGLQLLFYSVGIGQISSEVPQNLSASRPQDRQFILSSKKLLLSDSGFYLCAWRQRSSNEKLFFGSGTQLSVL.

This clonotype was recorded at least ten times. The CDR3 is CASSVTSNNEQFF. As DNA, the CDR3 is TGTGCCAGCAGCGTGACTAGTAACAATGAGCAGTTCTTC. The rearrangement joins TRBV11-2 to TRBJ2-1; TRBD2 might be the D (6 bases). The V gene lost 5 bases and the J gene lost 5 bases, with 10 bases spanning the gap. Germline CDR1 and CDR2: SGHAT and FQNNGV. The CDR3 has 13 residues.

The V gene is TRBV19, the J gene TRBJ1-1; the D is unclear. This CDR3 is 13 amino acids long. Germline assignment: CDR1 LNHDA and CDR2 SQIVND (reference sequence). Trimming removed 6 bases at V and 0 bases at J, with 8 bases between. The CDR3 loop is CASRAVMNTEAFF. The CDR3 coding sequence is TGTGCCAGTAGAGCAGTGATGAACACTGAAGCTTTCTTT. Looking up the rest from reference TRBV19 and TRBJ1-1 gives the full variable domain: DGGITQSPKYLFRKEGQNVTLSCEQNLNHDAMYWYRQDPGQGLRLIYYSQIVNDFQKGDIAEGYSVSREKKESFPLTVTSAQKNPTAFYLCASRAVMNTEAFFGQGTRLTVV.

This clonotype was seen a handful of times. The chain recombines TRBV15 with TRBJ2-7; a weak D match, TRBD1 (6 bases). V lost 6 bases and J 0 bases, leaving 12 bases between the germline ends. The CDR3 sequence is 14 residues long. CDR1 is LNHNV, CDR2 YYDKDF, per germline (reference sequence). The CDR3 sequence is CATRWTEASYEQYF. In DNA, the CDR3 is TGTGCCACCAGGTGGACAGAGGCCTCCTACGAGCAGTACTTC.

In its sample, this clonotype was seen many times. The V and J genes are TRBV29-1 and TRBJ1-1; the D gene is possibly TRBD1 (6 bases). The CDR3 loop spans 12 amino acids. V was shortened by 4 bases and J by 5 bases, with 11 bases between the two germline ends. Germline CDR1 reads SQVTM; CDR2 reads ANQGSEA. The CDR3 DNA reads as TGCAGCGTTGGAGAAGGGGGGACTGAAGCTTTCTTT. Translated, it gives CSVGEGGTEAFF.

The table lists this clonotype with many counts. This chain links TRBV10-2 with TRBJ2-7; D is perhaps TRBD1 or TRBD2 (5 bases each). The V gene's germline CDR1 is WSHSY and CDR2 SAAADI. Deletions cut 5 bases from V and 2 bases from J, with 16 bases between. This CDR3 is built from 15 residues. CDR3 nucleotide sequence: TGCGCCAGCAGTTTTATCGGGACGGATACCTACGAGCAGTACTTC. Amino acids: CASSFIGTDTYEQYF.

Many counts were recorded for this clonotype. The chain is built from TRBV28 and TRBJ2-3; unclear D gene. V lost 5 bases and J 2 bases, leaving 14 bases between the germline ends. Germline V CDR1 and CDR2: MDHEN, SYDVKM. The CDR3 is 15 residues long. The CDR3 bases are TGTGCCAGCAGTCCCTCTGGCGGTTACACAGATACGCAGTATTTT. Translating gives CASSPSGGYTDTQYF. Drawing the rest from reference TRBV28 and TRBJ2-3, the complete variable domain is DVKVTQSSRYLVKRTGEKVFLECVQDMDHENMFWYRQDPGLGLRLIYFSYDVKMKEKGDIPEGYSVSREKKERFSLILESASTNQTSMYLCASSPSGGYTDTQYFGPGTRLTVL.

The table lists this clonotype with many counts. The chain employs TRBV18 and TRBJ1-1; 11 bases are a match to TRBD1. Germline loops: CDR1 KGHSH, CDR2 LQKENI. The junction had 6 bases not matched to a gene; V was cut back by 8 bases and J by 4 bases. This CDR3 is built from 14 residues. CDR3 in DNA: TGTGCCAGCAGCCCCGGGACAGGGGGCACTGAAGCTTTCTTT. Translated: CASSPGTGGTEAFF.

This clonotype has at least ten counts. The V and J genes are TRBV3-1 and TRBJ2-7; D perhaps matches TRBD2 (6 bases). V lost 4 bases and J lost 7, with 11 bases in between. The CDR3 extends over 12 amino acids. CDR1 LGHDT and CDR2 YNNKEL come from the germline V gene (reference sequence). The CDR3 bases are TGTGCCAGCAGCCCCGGGGCGGGGGAGCAGTACTTC. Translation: CASSPGAGEQYF.

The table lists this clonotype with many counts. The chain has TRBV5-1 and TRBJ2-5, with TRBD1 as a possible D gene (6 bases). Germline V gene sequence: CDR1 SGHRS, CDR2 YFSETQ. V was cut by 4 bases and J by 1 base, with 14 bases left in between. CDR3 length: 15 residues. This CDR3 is CASSLTGHAQETQYF. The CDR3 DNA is TGCGCCAGCAGCCTCACGGGACATGCCCAAGAGACCCAGTACTTC. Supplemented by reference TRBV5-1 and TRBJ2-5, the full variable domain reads KAGVTQTPRYLIKTRGQQVTLSCSPISGHRSVSWYQQTPGQGLQFLFEYFSETQRNKGNFPGRFSGRQFSNSRSEMNVSTLELGDSALYLCASSLTGHAQETQYFGPGTRLLVL.

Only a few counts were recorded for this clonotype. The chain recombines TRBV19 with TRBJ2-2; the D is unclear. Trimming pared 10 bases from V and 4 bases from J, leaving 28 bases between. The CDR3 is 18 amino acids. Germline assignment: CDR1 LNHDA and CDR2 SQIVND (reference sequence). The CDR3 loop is CATPRRESAAGGTGELFF. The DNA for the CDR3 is TGTGCCACACCCCGTCGCGAATCTGCGGCCGGCGGCACCGGGGAGCTGTTTTTT. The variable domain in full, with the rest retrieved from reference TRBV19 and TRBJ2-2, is DGGITQSPKYLFRKEGQNVTLSCEQNLNHDAMYWYRQDPGQGLRLIYYSQIVNDFQKGDIAEGYSVSREKKESFPLTVTSAQKNPTAFYLCATPRRESAAGGTGELFFGEGSRLTVL.

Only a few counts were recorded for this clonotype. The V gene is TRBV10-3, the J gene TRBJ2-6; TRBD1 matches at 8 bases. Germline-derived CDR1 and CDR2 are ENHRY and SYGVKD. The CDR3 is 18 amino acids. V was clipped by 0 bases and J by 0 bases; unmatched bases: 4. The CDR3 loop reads CAISESWGQASGANVLTF. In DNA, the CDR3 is TGTGCCATCAGTGAGTCATGGGGACAGGCCTCTGGGGCCAACGTCCTGACTTTC.

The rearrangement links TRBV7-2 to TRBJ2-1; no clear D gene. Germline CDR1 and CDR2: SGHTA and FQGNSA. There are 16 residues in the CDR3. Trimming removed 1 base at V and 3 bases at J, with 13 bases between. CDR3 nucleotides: TGTGCCAGCAGCTTAGAGCGCCAGGCGCTCTACAATGAGCAGTTCTTC. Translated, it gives CASSLERQALYNEQFF.

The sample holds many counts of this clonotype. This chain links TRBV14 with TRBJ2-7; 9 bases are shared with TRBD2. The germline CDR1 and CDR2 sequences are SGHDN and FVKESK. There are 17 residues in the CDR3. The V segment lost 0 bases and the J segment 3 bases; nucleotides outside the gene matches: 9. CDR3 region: CASSQESWGLAVYEQYF. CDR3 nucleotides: TGTGCCAGCAGCCAAGAATCATGGGGACTAGCAGTCTACGAGCAGTACTTC.

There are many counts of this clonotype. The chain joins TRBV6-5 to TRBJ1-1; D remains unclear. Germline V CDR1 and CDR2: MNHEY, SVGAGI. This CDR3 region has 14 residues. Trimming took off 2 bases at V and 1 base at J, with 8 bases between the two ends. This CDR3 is CASSYLGPNTEAFF. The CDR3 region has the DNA TGTGCCAGCAGTTACCTTGGCCCGAACACTGAAGCTTTCTTT.

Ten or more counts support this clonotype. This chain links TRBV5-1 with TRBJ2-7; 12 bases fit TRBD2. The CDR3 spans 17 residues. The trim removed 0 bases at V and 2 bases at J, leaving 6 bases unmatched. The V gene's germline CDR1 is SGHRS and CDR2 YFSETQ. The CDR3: CASSLETSGSAPYEQYF. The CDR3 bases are TGCGCCAGCAGCTTGGAGACTAGCGGGAGTGCCCCCTACGAGCAGTACTTC.

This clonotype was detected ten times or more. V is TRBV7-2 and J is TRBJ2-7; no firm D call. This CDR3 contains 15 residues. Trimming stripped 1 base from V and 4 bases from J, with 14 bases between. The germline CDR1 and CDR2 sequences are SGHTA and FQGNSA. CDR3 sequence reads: CASSLDLRPSYEQYF. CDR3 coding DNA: TGTGCCAGCAGCTTAGATCTTAGGCCGTCTTACGAGCAGTACTTC.

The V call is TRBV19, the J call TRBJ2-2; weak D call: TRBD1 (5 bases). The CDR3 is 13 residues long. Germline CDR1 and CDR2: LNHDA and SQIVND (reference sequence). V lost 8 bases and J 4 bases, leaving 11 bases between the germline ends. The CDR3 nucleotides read TGTGCCAGTGGCAGGGCGAGCACCGGGGAGCTGTTTTTT. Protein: CASGRASTGELFF.

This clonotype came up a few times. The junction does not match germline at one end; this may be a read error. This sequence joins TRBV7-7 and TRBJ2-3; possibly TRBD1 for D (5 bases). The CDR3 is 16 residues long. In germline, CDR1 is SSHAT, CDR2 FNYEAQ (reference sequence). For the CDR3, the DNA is TGTGCTAGCAGCTTAGGGGTAGAAGGAGGCACAGATACGCAGTATTTT. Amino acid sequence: CASSLGVEGGTDTQYF. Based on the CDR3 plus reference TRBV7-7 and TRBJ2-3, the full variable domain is GAGVSQSPRYKVTKRGQDVTLRCDPISSHATLYWYQQALGQGPEFLTYFNYEAQPDKSGLPSDRFSAERPEGSISTLTIQRTEQRDSAMYRCASSLGVEGGTDTQYFGPGTRLTVL.

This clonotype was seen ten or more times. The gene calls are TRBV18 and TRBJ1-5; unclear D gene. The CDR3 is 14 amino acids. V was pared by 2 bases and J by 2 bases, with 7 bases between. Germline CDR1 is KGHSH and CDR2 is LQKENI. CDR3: CASSPFKGNQPQHF. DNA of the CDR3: TGTGCCAGCTCACCATTTAAGGGCAATCAGCCCCAGCATTTT.

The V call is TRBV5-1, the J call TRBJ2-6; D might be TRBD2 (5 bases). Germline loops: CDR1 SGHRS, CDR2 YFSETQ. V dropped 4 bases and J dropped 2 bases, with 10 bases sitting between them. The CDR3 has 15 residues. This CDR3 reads CASSTPGAGANVLTF. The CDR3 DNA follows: TGCGCCAGCAGCACCCCCGGGGCTGGGGCCAACGTCCTGACTTTC.

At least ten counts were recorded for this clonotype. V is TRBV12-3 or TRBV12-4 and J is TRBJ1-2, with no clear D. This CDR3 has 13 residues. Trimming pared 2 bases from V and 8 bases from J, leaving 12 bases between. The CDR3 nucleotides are TGTGCCAGCAGTTTACTGGGAAGTGGCGGCTACACCTTC. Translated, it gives CASSLLGSGGYTF.

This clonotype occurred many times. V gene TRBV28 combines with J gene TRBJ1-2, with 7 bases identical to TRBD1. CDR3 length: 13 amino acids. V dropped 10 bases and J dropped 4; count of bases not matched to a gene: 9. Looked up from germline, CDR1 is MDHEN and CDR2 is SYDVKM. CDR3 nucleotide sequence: TGTGCCACCGAAGACAGGGTTGTCTATGGCTACACCTTC. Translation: CATEDRVVYGYTF.

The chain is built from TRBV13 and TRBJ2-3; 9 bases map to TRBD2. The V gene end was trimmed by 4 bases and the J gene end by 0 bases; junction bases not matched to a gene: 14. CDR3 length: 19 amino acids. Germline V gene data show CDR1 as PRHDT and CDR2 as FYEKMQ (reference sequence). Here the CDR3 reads CASSSLRGASGASTDTQYF. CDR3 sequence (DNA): TGTGCCAGCAGCTCCCTCAGGGGCGCTAGCGGGGCTAGCACAGATACGCAGTATTTT.

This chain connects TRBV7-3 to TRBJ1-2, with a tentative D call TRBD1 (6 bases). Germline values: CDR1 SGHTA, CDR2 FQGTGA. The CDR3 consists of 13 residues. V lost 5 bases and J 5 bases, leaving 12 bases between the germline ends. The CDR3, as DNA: TGTGCCAGCAGCCAGGACAGCTTGTATGGCTACACCTTC. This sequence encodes CASSQDSLYGYTF.

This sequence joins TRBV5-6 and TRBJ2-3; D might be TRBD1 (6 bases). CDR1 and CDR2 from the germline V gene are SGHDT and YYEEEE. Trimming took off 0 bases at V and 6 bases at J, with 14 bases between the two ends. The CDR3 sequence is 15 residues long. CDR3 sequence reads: CASSLGYREGDTQYF. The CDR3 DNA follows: TGTGCCAGCAGCTTGGGGTACAGGGAAGGGGATACGCAGTATTTT.

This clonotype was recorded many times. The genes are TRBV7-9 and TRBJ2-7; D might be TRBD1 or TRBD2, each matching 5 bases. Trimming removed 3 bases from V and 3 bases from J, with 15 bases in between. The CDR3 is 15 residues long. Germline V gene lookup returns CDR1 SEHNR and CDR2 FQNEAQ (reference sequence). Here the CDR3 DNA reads TGTGCCAGCAGCTTCCACCGAGGGGTCCGCTACGAGCAGTACTTC. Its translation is CASSFHRGVRYEQYF.